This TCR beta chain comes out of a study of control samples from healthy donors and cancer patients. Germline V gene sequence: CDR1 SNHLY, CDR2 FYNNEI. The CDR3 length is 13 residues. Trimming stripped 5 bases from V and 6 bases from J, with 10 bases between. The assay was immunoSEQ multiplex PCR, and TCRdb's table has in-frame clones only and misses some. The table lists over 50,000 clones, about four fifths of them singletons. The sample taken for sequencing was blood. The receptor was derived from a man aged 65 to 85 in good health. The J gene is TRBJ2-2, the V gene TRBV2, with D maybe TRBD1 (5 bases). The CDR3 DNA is TGTGCCAGCAGTTTCACAGGTCCCGGGGAGCTGTTTTTT. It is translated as CASSFTGPGELFF.